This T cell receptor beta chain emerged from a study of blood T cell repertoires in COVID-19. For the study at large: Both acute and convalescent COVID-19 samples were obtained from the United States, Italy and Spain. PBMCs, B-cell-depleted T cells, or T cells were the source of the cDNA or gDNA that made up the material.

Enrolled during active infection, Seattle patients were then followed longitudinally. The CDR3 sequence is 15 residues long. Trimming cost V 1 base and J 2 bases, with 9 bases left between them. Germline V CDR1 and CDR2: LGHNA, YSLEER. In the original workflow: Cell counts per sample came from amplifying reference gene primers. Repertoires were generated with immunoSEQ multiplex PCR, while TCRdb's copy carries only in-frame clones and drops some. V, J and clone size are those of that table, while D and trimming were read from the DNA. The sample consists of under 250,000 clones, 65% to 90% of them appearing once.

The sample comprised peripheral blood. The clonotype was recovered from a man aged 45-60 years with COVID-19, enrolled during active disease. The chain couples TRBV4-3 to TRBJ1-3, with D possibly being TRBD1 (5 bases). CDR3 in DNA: TGCGCCAGCAGCCAAGGGAGCAGGGCTGGAAACACCATATATTTT. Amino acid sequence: CASSQGSRAGNTIYF.